This TCR beta chain is from a study of T cells after yellow fever vaccination. The CDR3 has 17 residues. V was shortened by 7 bases and J by 1 base, with 19 bases between the two germline ends. Germline V lookup: CDR1 SEHNR, CDR2 FQNEAQ (reference sequence). TCRdb fed the 5' RACE reads into MiXCR, producing one record per CDR3 protein. The profile shows roughly 140,000 distinct CDR3 sequences, roughly 8% of them singletons. This chain connects TRBV7-9 to TRBJ2-2; possible D gene TRBD1, 6 bases. Sequencing was performed on CD4+ T cells sorted from PBMCs, taken 5 days after the yellow fever booster vaccination. The TCR comes from a man in his thirties or forties who received the YFV17D yellow fever vaccine. The CDR3 DNA is TGTGCCAGCACCCCAACCTCGCCGACAGGGAACACCGGGGAGCTGTTTTTT. Translating gives CASTPTSPTGNTGELFF.